The T cell receptor (beta chain) described here comes from a study of cytomegalovirus exposure and HLA in healthy donors. The wider study: A prior analysis found about 110 million unique TCR beta sequences from 150 million to 200 million T cells. Notes on the study in general: Investigators reported 150 to 200 TCR beta chains as tied to cytomegalovirus.

It was with 60 Vbeta and 13 Jbeta primers that the PCR ran. Assay used: immunoSEQ multiplex PCR; TCRdb lists only in-frame clones, some missing. The profile shows about 86,000 clones, around 79% of them singletons. Per germline, CDR1 LGHNA and CDR2 YNFKEQ. CDR3 size: 18 residues. With 2 bases clipped from V and 4 bases from J, the junction kept 15 bases outside the gene matches. As to this clone: Its target is unknown.

V and J are TRBV4-2 and TRBJ2-3; TRBD1 aligns across 7 bases. Sequenced sample: PBMCs. The TCR comes from a woman in her thirties or forties in good health and CMV-seropositive. The CDR3 coding sequence is TGTGCCAGCAGCCAATTAGGACTTCAGGGGGTTGGAGCAGATACGCAGTATTTT. It translates to CASSQLGLQGVGADTQYF.